This TCR beta chain emerged from a study of human T cells and chemical hapten exposure. Turning to the study itself: After 6 days, upper back 0.01% DPC patch tests were scored.

TCRdb re-called the RACE reads through MiXCR, storing one row per CDR3 protein. The data hold 380,000 or so distinct CDR3 sequences, with approximately 4.4% observed a single time. The time point denotes: patch test 1, 2 weeks after DPC sensitization. The sample's treatment: therapeutic diphenylcyclopropenone sensitization with weekly scalp DPC. Blood draws came first, before each patch test. Every donor had alopecia and was 18 to 70 years old; all were suitable for DPC. Blood, whole and unfractionated, served as the source for total RNA extraction. The CDR3 extends over 15 amino acids. V lost 7 bases, J lost 0 bases, and 15 bases lay in between. Germline CDR1 and CDR2: SNHLY and FYNNEI.

The sequence was obtained from a woman between 50 and 59 years old with alopecia areata. Some clones in this sample may be carry-over from other donors' samples. The source was whole blood, collected in connection with sensitization to the hapten diphenylcyclopropenone (DPC). V and J are TRBV2 and TRBJ1-1, with D uncertain. The CDR3 DNA follows: TGTGCCAGCATTGGACCGACGGACTTGAACACTGAAGCTTTCTTT. Protein product: CASIGPTDLNTEAFF.